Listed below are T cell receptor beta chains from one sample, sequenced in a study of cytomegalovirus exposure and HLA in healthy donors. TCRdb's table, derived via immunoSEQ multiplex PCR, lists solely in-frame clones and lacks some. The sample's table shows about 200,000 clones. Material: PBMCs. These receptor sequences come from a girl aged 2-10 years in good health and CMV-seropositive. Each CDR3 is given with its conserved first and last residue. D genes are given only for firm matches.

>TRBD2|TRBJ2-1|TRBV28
TGTGCCAGCAGAGCCCGCCTGACTAGCCGACACAATGAGCAGTTCTTC
CASRARLTSRHNEQFF
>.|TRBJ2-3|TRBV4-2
TGTGCCAGCAGCGGCGGGAGAGGGGGACCAGATACGCAGTATTTT
CASSGGRGGPDTQYF
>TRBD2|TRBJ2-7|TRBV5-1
TGCGCCAGCAGCCCCGGACTAGCGGGAGTCTCCTACGAGCAGTACTTC
CASSPGLAGVSYEQYF
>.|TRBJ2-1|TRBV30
TGTGCCTGGAGTCGCGGTACGGCTGAGCAGTTCTTC
CAWSRGTAEQFF
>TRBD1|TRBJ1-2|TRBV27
TGTGCCAGCAGGACAGGGTACTATGGCTACACCTTC
CASRTGYYGYTF
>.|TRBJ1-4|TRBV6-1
TGTGCCAGCAGTGTCGCAGGGTTAGATGAAAAACTGTTTTTT
CASSVAGLDEKLFF
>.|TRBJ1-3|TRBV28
TGTGCCAGCAGTTTAACCTTACACTCTGGAAACACCATATATTTT
CASSLTLHSGNTIYF
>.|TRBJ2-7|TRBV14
TGTGCCAGCAGCCAAGAGGTCATGGAGGGGTTCGAGCAGTACTTC
CASSQEVMEGFEQYF
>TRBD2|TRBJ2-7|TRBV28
TGTGCCAGCAGTTTACCGCGGAGCGGGATGATGCTTTACGAGCAGTACTTC
CASSLPRSGMMLYEQYF
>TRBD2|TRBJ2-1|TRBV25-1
TGTGCCAGCAGTGGGCGACTAGCGGGAGGCTTCTTCCATGAGCAGTTCTTC
CASSGRLAGGFFHEQFF
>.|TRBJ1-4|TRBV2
TGTGCCAGCAGTGCCGAGGGTGGGGCTAATGAAAAACTGTTTTTT
CASSAEGGANEKLFF
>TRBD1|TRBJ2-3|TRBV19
TGTGCCAGTAGGGGACAGGGGTCCCTCACAGATACGCAGTATTTT
CASRGQGSLTDTQYF
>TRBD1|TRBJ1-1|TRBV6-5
TGTGCCAGCAGCTGGGGGACAGCAAGCACTGAAGCTTTCTTT
CASSWGTASTEAFF
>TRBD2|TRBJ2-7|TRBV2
TGTGCCAGCAGTGGGGACGGAGGAGCGGGAGGGCCCGGGGAGCAGTACTTC
CASSGDGGAGGPGEQYF
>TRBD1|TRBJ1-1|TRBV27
TGTGCCAGCAGTGGACAGGGAAGCACTGAAGCTTTCTTT
CASSGQGSTEAFF
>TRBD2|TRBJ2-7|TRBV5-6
TGTGCCAGCAGCTTGAGCGGCGGGAGTTACGAGCAGTACTTC
CASSLSGGSYEQYF
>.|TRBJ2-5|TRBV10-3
TGTGCCATCAGTGAGTCTGGGACAATCGAGGGTGAGACCCAGTACTTC
CAISESGTIEGETQYF
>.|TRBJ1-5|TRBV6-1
TGTGCCAGCAGTGACCCACAGGGTATCGGTAATCAGCCCCAGCATTTT
CASSDPQGIGNQPQHF
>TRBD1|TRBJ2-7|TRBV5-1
TGCGCCAGCAGCCTTTTACAGGGGGTAAAGTACGAGCAGTACTTC
CASSLLQGVKYEQYF
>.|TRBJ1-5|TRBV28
TGTGCCAGCCGATGGGGGCAGAGCAATCAGCCCCAGCATTTT
CASRWGQSNQPQHF
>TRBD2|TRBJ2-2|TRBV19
TGTGCCAGTACTCCGGGACTAGCGGGCTTGGGAGGGGAGCTGTTTTTT
CASTPGLAGLGGELFF
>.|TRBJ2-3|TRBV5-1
TGCGCCAGCAGGGGCGTAATTGGCACAGATACGCAGTATTTT
CASRGVIGTDTQYF
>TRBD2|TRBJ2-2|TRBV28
TGTGCCAGCAGCCCCTCTAGCGGGGATAACACCGGGGAGCTGTTTTTT
CASSPSSGDNTGELFF
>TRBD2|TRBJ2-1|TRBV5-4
TGTGCCAGCAGTCGGACTAGCGGAGGGAGTGAGCAGTTCTTC
CASSRTSGGSEQFF
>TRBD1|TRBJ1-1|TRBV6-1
TGTGCCAGCAGTGAAGGGACAGGTTATATGAACACTGAAGCTTTCTTT
CASSEGTGYMNTEAFF
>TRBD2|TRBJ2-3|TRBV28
TGTGCCAGCAGGGGGCGGACTAGCGGGACAGATACGCAGTATTTT
CASRGRTSGTDTQYF
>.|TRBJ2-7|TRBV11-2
TGTGCCAGCAGCGCCCTGACAGGGAGGAACGAGCAGTACTTC
CASSALTGRNEQYF
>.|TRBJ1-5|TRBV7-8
TGTGCCAGCAGCTTGATAAGGGAGGTGAATCAGCCCCAGCATTTT
CASSLIREVNQPQHF
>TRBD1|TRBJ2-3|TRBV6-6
TGTGCCAGCAGCCCGGGACAGGCCACAGATACGCAGTATTTT
CASSPGQATDTQYF
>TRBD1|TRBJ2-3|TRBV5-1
TGCGCCAGCAGCCCCCCTTGGACAGGGCGAAGGCCGAAGGTCACAGATACGCAGTATTTT
CASSPPWTGRRPKVTDTQYF
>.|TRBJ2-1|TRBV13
TGTGCCAGCAGCTTAGGCCAGACAGCCCCAGGTGAGCAGTTCTTC
CASSLGQTAPGEQFF
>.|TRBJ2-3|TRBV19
TGTGCCAGTAGTATTCGGACAGCCACAGATACGCAGTATTTT
CASSIRTATDTQYF
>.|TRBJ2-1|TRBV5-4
TGTGCCAGCAGCTTTAACAGACCATACAATGAGCAGTTCTTC
CASSFNRPYNEQFF
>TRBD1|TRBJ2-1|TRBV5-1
TGCGCCAGCACCGGAACAGGGGGCACCTACAATGAGCAGTTCTTC
CASTGTGGTYNEQFF
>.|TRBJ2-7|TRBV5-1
TGCGCCAGCAGCGGGTACAGGTTTGACTCCTACGAGCAGTACTTC
CASSGYRFDSYEQYF
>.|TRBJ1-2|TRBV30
TGTGCCTGGGTAACAGGCGGCGGCTACACCTTC
CAWVTGGGYTF
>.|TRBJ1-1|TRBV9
TGTGCCAGCAGCGTAGCCAGGGCGAACACTGAAGCTTTCTTT
CASSVARANTEAFF
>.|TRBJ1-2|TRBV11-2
TGTGCCAGCAGCTTAGGGGGGTGGGGGGAGACCAACTATGGCTACACCTTC
CASSLGGWGETNYGYTF
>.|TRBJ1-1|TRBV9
TGTGCCAGCAGCGCCTCCGGACAGCTGAACACTGAAGCTTTCTTT
CASSASGQLNTEAFF
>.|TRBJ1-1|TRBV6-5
TGTGCCAGCAGAGTAGGGGTGAACACTGAAGCTTTCTTT
CASRVGVNTEAFF
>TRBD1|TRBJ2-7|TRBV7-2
TGTGCCAGCAGCTTGGAGACAGGGGACTACGAGCAGTACTTC
CASSLETGDYEQYF
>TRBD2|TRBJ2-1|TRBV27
TGTGCCAGCACCTTTAGCGGGAGATATGAGCAGTTCTTC
CASTFSGRYEQFF
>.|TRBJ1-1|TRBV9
TGTGCCAGCAGCGTAGCCGCGACAGGAAACACTGAAGCTTTCTTT
CASSVAATGNTEAFF
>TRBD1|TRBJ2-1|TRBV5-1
TGCGCCAGCAGCTCATGGACAGGGGGCTCCTACAATGAGCAGTTCTTC
CASSSWTGGSYNEQFF
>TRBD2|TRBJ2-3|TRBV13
TGTGCCAGCACTCCCCCCGGGCTAGCGGACACAGATACGCAGTATTTT
CASTPPGLADTDTQYF
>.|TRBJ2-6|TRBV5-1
TGCGCCAGCAGCTTGGGTGGGGCAGGTTCAACTGGGGCCAACGTCCTGACTTTC
CASSLGGAGSTGANVLTF
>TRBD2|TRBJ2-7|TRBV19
TGTGCCAGTAGCGTGCGGGAGGCGTACGAGCAGTACTTC
CASSVREAYEQYF
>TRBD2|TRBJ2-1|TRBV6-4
TGTGCCAGCAGTGAATGGCGGGAGGGTGAGCAGTTCTTC
CASSEWREGEQFF
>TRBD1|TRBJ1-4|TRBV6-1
TGTGCCAGCAGTTCAGGACAGGATGAAAAACTGTTTTTT
CASSSGQDEKLFF
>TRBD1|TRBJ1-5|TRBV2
TGTGCCAGCAGCCCAGAGGGGACAGGGCAGGGTCAGCCCCAGCATTTT
CASSPEGTGQGQPQHF
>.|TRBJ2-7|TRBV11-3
TGTGCCAGCAGCTTAACGGTCAGGGGGGCCGGGTCAGCATACGAGCAGTACTTC
CASSLTVRGAGSAYEQYF
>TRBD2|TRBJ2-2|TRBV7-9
TGTGCCAGCAGCCCTCGGATTGGCGGGAGCGACACCGGGGAGCTGTTTTTT
CASSPRIGGSDTGELFF